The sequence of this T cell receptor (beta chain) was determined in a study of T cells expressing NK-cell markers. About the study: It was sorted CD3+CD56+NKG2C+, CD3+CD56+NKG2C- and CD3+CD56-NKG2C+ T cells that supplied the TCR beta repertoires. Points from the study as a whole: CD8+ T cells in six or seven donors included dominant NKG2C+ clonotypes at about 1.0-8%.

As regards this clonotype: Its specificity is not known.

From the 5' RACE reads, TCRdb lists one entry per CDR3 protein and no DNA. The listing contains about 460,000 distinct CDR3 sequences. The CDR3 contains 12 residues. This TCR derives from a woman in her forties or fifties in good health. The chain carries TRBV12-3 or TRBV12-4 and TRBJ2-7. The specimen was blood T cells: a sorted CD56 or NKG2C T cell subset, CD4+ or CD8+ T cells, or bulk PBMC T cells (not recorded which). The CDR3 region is CASSIKSEKQYF.